The 27 T cell receptor beta chains below were found in one sample sequenced in a study of T-cell memory formation after mild COVID-19. TCRdb reanalysed the 5' RACE reads using MiXCR and keeps one entry per CDR3 protein. The profile shows around 200,000 distinct CDR3 sequences, over 9.5% of them singletons. The sample consisted of PBMCs or a T cell subset sorted from them (not recorded which). The receptors shown here come from a man aged 18 to 30 who had mild COVID-19 (a few samples of this study predate the infection). Cell type and time point are not known.

The chain is built from TRBV5-1 and TRBJ2-1; either TRBD1 or TRBD2 may supply D (5 bases each). V lost 4 bases and J 6 bases, leaving 17 bases between the germline ends. The CDR3 consists of 15 residues. Germline V gene lookup returns CDR1 SGHRS and CDR2 YFSETQ. As DNA, the CDR3 is TGCGCCAGCAGCAGGGACCCGGGAACCTCCAATGAGCAGTTCTTC. It translates to CASSRDPGTSNEQFF. The entire variable domain, with the rest obtained from reference TRBV5-1 and TRBJ2-1, is as follows: KAGVTQTPRYLIKTRGQQVTLSCSPISGHRSVSWYQQTPGQGLQFLFEYFSETQRNKGNFPGRFSGRQFSNSRSEMNVSTLELGDSALYLCASSRDPGTSNEQFFGPGTRLTVL.

This clonotype was seen at least ten times. This sequence joins TRBV5-1 and TRBJ2-2; a possible D gene is TRBD2 (5 bases). Germline values: CDR1 SGHRS, CDR2 YFSETQ. CDR3 size: 15 residues. V lost 2 bases and J 1 base, leaving 9 bases between the germline ends. DNA for the CDR3: TGCGCCAGCAGCTTAATCGAGGGGAACACCGGGGAGCTGTTTTTT. Protein sequence: CASSLIEGNTGELFF.

The V gene is TRBV10-3, the J gene TRBJ2-1; D perhaps matches TRBD2 (5 bases). Germline V gene lookup returns CDR1 ENHRY and CDR2 SYGVKD. The CDR3 has 13 amino acids. Trimming cost V 6 bases and J 2 bases, with 8 bases left between them. CDR3 amino acids: CAISGLTYNEQFF. Written as DNA, the CDR3 is TGTGCCATCAGCGGACTTACCTACAATGAGCAGTTCTTC.

The chain combines TRBV5-4 with TRBJ2-2; TRBD2 might be the D (5 bases). The length of the CDR3 is 15 residues. The germline V gene encodes CDR1 SGHNT and CDR2 YYREEE (reference sequence). The V gene lost 4 bases and the J gene lost 3 bases, with 13 bases spanning the gap. The CDR3 nucleotides read TGTGCCAGCAGCCCTCTAGCTCTGGACACCGGGGAGCTGTTTTTT. As protein: CASSPLALDTGELFF.

This clonotype appeared many times. The chain uses TRBV12-3 or TRBV12-4 and TRBJ1-5, with TRBD1 matching over 11 bases. CDR3 length: 15 residues. The V gene end was trimmed by 6 bases and the J gene end by 6 bases; junction bases not matched to a gene: 7. The CDR3 DNA reads as TGTGCCAGCAGCCTCGGACAGGGGGCAGGTCAGCCCCAGCATTTT. As protein: CASSLGQGAGQPQHF.

This clonotype was picked up a small number of times. The rearrangement joins TRBV5-4 to TRBJ2-3; D is unresolved. The CDR3 is made up of 12 amino acids. Germline loops: CDR1 SGHNT, CDR2 YYREEE (reference sequence). The V end lost 4 bases, the J end lost 6 bases, and 9 bases lay between the germline ends. The DNA of the CDR3 is TGTGCCAGCAGCAAGGGCGCGGATACGCAGTATTTT. This sequence encodes CASSKGADTQYF.

The chain couples TRBV6-2 or TRBV6-3 to TRBJ1-4; no clear D. Germline CDR1 and CDR2: MNHEY and SVGEGT. This CDR3 comprises 16 residues. V was pared by 2 bases and J by 0 bases, with 10 bases between. The CDR3 reads CASSYVDLATNEKLFF. CDR3 in DNA: TGTGCCAGCAGTTACGTGGACTTGGCAACTAATGAAAAACTGTTTTTT.

This chain uses TRBV5-1 with TRBJ1-1; D not certain. The CDR3 consists of 14 residues. The V gene lost 1 base and the J gene lost 1 base, with 8 bases spanning the gap. Germline V gene lookup returns CDR1 SGHRS and CDR2 YFSETQ. The CDR3 region has the DNA TGCGCCAGCAGCTTGATAACAGAGAACACTGAAGCTTTCTTT. Translation: CASSLITENTEAFF.

The V and J genes are TRBV5-6 and TRBJ2-5, with 12 bases fitting TRBD2. V was pared by 3 bases and J by 5 bases, with 8 bases of the junction left unmatched. The V gene's germline CDR1 is SGHDT and CDR2 YYEEEE. This CDR3 contains 16 residues. CDR3 amino acids: CASSSGLAGIRETQYF. As DNA, the CDR3 is TGTGCCAGCAGCTCAGGACTAGCGGGGATCAGGGAGACCCAGTACTTC.

This clonotype was seen only a few times. The V call is TRBV25-1, the J call TRBJ2-5; the D is unclear. The V gene's germline CDR1 is MGHDK and CDR2 SYGVNS. V was pared by 2 bases and J by 7 bases, with 14 bases between. The CDR3 length is 14 residues. CDR3 nucleotides: TGTGCCAGCAGTGAACCTAACTTGGAATGGACCCAGTACTTC. Translating gives CASSEPNLEWTQYF. Full variable domain (rest looked up from reference TRBV25-1 and TRBJ2-5): EADIYQTPRYLVIGTGKKITLECSQTMGHDKMYWYQQDPGMELHLIHYSYGVNSTEKGDLSSESTVSRIRTEHFPLTLESARPSHTSQYLCASSEPNLEWTQYFGPGTRLLVL.

This clonotype was counted only a few times. The rearrangement uses TRBV2 and TRBJ2-5; TRBD2 agrees at 13 bases. Germline CDR1 reads SNHLY; CDR2 reads FYNNEI. V gave up 7 bases and J gave up 0 bases; unmatched junction bases: 5. The CDR3 consists of 16 residues. The CDR3 nucleotides are TGTGCCAGCACGGGACTAGCGGGGATGTACCAAGAGACCCAGTACTTC. This sequence encodes CASTGLAGMYQETQYF.

This clonotype was counted ten times or more. The chain recombines TRBV11-3 with TRBJ2-7, with D maybe TRBD1 (5 bases). Trimming removed 10 bases at V and 7 bases at J, with 20 bases between. The germline gives CDR1 SGHNT, CDR2 YENEEA. The length of the CDR3 is 13 residues. The CDR3 loop reads CATKTGRIGEQYF. Written as DNA, the CDR3 is TGTGCCACCAAAACAGGACGGATAGGTGAGCAGTACTTC.

This clonotype has at least ten counts. The chain is built from TRBV7-6 and TRBJ2-5; the D gene could be TRBD1 or TRBD2 (5 bases each). Germline-derived CDR1 and CDR2 are SGHVS and FNYEAQ. This CDR3 contains 13 residues. V lost 5 bases and J lost 2, with 9 bases in between. CDR3 coding DNA: TGTGCCAGCAGCATGGGACGGCAAGAGACCCAGTACTTC. This encodes CASSMGRQETQYF.

This clonotype was recorded many times. This chain connects TRBV7-8 to TRBJ2-2, with D hard to call. The germline V and J ends were trimmed by 1 base and 4 bases, with 4 bases remaining between them. The germline V gene has CDR1 SGHVS and CDR2 FQNEAQ. The CDR3 runs 13 residues. CDR3 residues: CASSLDGTGELFF. In DNA form, the CDR3 reads TGTGCCAGCAGCTTAGACGGCACCGGGGAGCTGTTTTTT.

This clonotype showed up many times. The chain is built from TRBV29-1 and TRBJ1-1; D remains ambiguous. Trimming cost V 3 bases and J 3 bases, with 11 bases left between them. Germline CDR1 is SQVTM and CDR2 is ANQGSEA. The CDR3 extends over 13 amino acids. CDR3 sequence reads: CSVEKGWDTEAFF. CDR3 nucleotides: TGCAGCGTTGAGAAGGGTTGGGACACTGAAGCTTTCTTT.

This clonotype was counted a few times. The chain recombines TRBV5-1 with TRBJ2-3; D perhaps matches TRBD1 (5 bases). The CDR3 contains 15 residues. Looked up from germline, CDR1 is SGHRS and CDR2 is YFSETQ. V lost 0 bases and J lost 0, with 8 bases in between. CDR3 region: CASSLAAGSTDTQYF. The DNA of the CDR3 is TGCGCCAGCAGCTTGGCAGCAGGGAGCACAGATACGCAGTATTTT.

This clonotype has a handful of counts. V gene TRBV20-1 combines with J gene TRBJ1-5; no definite D call. V dropped 5 bases and J dropped 9 bases, with 20 bases sitting between them. This CDR3 spans 14 amino acids. Germline loops: CDR1 DFQATT, CDR2 SNEGSKA (reference sequence). The CDR3: CSAGGLSLPRPQHF. In DNA form, the CDR3 reads TGCAGTGCTGGAGGCTTGTCTCTCCCCAGGCCCCAGCATTTT.

This rearrangement joins TRBV20-1 to TRBJ2-5; D might be TRBD2 (6 bases). The CDR3 extends over 14 amino acids. The V gene's germline CDR1 is DFQATT and CDR2 SNEGSKA (reference sequence). The germline V and J ends were trimmed by 6 bases and 4 bases, with 18 bases remaining between them. The CDR3 DNA follows: TGCAGTGCCTTAAGCCCTCGGGGGAGAGAGACCCAGTACTTC. It is translated as CSALSPRGRETQYF.

This clonotype occurred a few times. The chain couples TRBV20-1 to TRBJ1-2; D is undetermined. The CDR3 has 12 residues. In germline, CDR1 is DFQATT, CDR2 SNEGSKA (reference sequence). Between the trimmed V and J ends, which lost 6 bases and 5 bases, there was a span of 13 bases. CDR3 in amino acids: CSARPDSYGYTF. CDR3 DNA: TGCAGTGCCCGCCCGGACTCGTATGGCTACACCTTC.

The chain combines TRBV7-6 with TRBJ2-3, with a tentative D call TRBD1 (5 bases). The CDR3 runs to 13 residues. Trimming cost V 4 bases and J 4 bases, with 9 bases left between them. The germline CDR1 and CDR2 sequences are SGHVS and FNYEAQ. CDR3 coding DNA: TGTGCCAGCAGCTCCAGGGTTTCAGATACGCAGTATTTT. Translation: CASSSRVSDTQYF.

CDR3: CASSPPGVFYGYTF. Written as DNA, the CDR3 is TGTGCCAGCTCACCACCGGGAGTGTTCTATGGCTACACCTTC. The chain uses TRBV18 and TRBJ1-2; D uncertain. This CDR3 is 14 amino acids long. V was cut by 0 bases and J by 4 bases, with 9 bases left in between. CDR1 is KGHSH and CDR2 is LQKENI in the germline V gene. The whole variable domain, filled in from reference TRBV18 and TRBJ1-2, reads NAGVMQNPRHLVRRRGQEARLRCSPMKGHSHVYWYRQLPEEGLKFMVYLQKENIIDESGMPKERFSAEFPKEGPSILRIQQVVRGDSAAYFCASSPPGVFYGYTFGSGTRLTVV.

The chain couples TRBV20-1 to TRBJ2-5; weak D call: TRBD1 (6 bases). V lost 6 bases and J lost 2, with 13 bases in between. Germline values: CDR1 DFQATT, CDR2 SNEGSKA (reference sequence). The CDR3 consists of 13 residues. The CDR3 is CSAINDRQETQYF. In DNA, the CDR3 is TGCAGTGCGATCAATGACAGGCAAGAGACCCAGTACTTC.

This clonotype was counted between two and nine times. This chain joins TRBV3-1 and TRBJ2-3; 8 bases fit TRBD2. Trimming removed 2 bases from V and 2 bases from J; junction bases left unmatched: 3. Germline V gene sequence: CDR1 LGHDT, CDR2 YNNKEL (reference sequence). The CDR3 totals 15 residues. The CDR3 is CASSQQAGATDTQYF. The CDR3 nucleotides are TGTGCCAGCAGCCAACAAGCGGGGGCCACAGATACGCAGTATTTT.

The chain employs TRBV7-2 and TRBJ1-5, with 7 positions matching TRBD1. The V segment lost 1 base and the J segment 1 base; nucleotides outside the gene matches: 4. The V gene's germline CDR1 is SGHTA and CDR2 FQGNSA. The CDR3 covers 16 residues. The chain's CDR3 is CASSLDYRGSNQPQHF. CDR3 nucleotide sequence: TGTGCCAGCAGCTTAGACTACAGGGGAAGCAATCAGCCCCAGCATTTT.

This clonotype was counted only a few times. This sequence joins TRBV5-1 and TRBJ2-1, with 9 nucleotides matching TRBD1. Germline V gene data show CDR1 as SGHRS and CDR2 as YFSETQ. The CDR3 runs 15 residues. V was pared by 2 bases and J by 6 bases, with 6 bases of the junction left unmatched. CDR3: CASSFSGQGINEQFF. The DNA for the CDR3 is TGCGCCAGCAGCTTTTCCGGACAGGGGATCAATGAGCAGTTCTTC. Full variable domain (outside the CDR3, taken from reference TRBV5-1 and TRBJ2-1): KAGVTQTPRYLIKTRGQQVTLSCSPISGHRSVSWYQQTPGQGLQFLFEYFSETQRNKGNFPGRFSGRQFSNSRSEMNVSTLELGDSALYLCASSFSGQGINEQFFGPGTRLTVL.

This clonotype was seen many times. The chain carries TRBV7-2 and TRBJ2-1, with D uncertain. Trimming removed 2 bases from V and 3 bases from J, with 11 bases in between. CDR1 and CDR2 from the germline V gene are SGHTA and FQGNSA. The CDR3 contains 15 residues. The CDR3: CASSLNRAGYNEQFF. The DNA of the CDR3 is TGTGCCAGCAGCTTAAACCGAGCCGGCTACAATGAGCAGTTCTTC.

The sample holds a few counts of this clonotype. This sequence joins TRBV6-5 and TRBJ1-4, with 7 bases fitting TRBD1. The J segment lost 8 bases and the V segment lost 5 bases, leaving 8 bases of the junction unmatched. Germline V CDR1 and CDR2: MNHEY, SVGAGI. The CDR3 is 14 amino acids. As DNA, the CDR3 is TGTGCCAGCAGTCGCGACAGGGCCAGCGAAAAACTGTTTTTT. Translated: CASSRDRASEKLFF.